This T cell receptor beta chain was sequenced in a study of monozygotic twins with inflammatory bowel disease (dated by TCRdb to between 2019 and 2020). For context, the study as a whole: In total, approximately 28 monozygotic twin pairs made up the full study: 19 Danish pairs, all IBD-discordant, plus nine German pairs, of which four were IBD-concordant and five were IBD-discordant. Each individual had, on average, about 151 000 unique TCRalpha sequences and 181 000 unique TCRbeta sequences available for analysis. Disease-associated traits were sought mainly through comparisons between IBD patients and their genetically identical healthy co-twins within discordant pairs. Broader findings and caveats from the paper: No difference in repertoire similarity was observed between concordant and discordant twins, possibly owing to limited statistical power. Because patients were on differing immunosuppressive treatments, the repertoires may have picked up extra background noise and inter-individual variability. Compared with healthy twins, IBD patients shared fewer clonotypes with other individuals, and the difference was most pronounced in patients with signs of disease activity. A decrease in TCRbeta repertoire diversity, as measured by inverse Simpson index, was observed in IBD patients compared with their healthy co-twins. Distinction between different T cell subtypes could not be achieved in the analysis. The results gave no support for a single strong signal or clonotype linked to IBD.

From each donor, a 2.5 ml peripheral blood sample was drawn into PAXgene tubes and stored at -80 degrees C. Total RNA was isolated from whole blood with the PAXgene blood miRNA kit on an automated QIAcube, without T cell sorting. Deep TCRalpha and TCRbeta repertoire profiling with unique molecular barcoding was performed on peripheral blood of monozygotic twin pairs concordant or discordant for inflammatory bowel disease. Smoking habits were recorded for all twin pairs, and each individual was classified as a current, former or never smoker. As to this clonotype: The clone's antigen remains unknown.

The library was prepared using 5' RACE. Each TCR library was prepared from 3,000 to 4,500 ng of total RNA. For each sample, cDNA synthesis with SMARTScribe reverse transcriptase was split into eight separate reactions. During cDNA synthesis, template switching introduced unique molecular identifiers that contained a 6-nucleotide sample barcode. TCRalpha and TCRbeta cDNA was amplified in two nested PCRs of approximately 16 and 10 cycles, and bead purification was carried out after each PCR. Before amplification, the cDNA was treated with uracil DNA-glycosylase and purified using the QIAquick PCR purification kit. The second PCR added Illumina TruSeq-compatible adapters along with sample-specific barcodes. Library quality and concentration were assessed using TapeStation and Qubit, and approximately 5 ng of each library was pooled. Pooled libraries were sequenced on an Illumina HiSeq2500 single-index Rapid Run with 2 x 100 bp reads and custom sequencing primers. Turning to the authors' computational methods: PCR and sequencing errors were corrected by UMI-based consensus assembly using MiGEC version 1.2.6. MiXCR version 2.1.1 handled V(D)J alignment, clonotype assembly and CDR3 extraction. To normalise gene usage, clonotype sharing and MAIT/NKT TCR abundance, the analysis used the top 1000, 10 000 and 20 000 clonotypes per sample. After downsampling to 27 000 UMIs, diversity was calculated as the inverse Simpson index using the vegan R package. Statistical testing used paired Mann-Whitney U tests on the discordant twin pairs and applied Benjamini-Hochberg correction for multiple testing. TCRdb reprocessed the sequencing reads and holds a single record per CDR3 protein sequence, with no DNA. It is TCRdb's table, rather than the study itself, that gives the V and J calls and clone size. The sample's table lists a count of over 130,000 distinct CDR3 sequences. The ten largest clones capture 2% to 3% of the sample.

CDR1 and CDR2 are drawn from the germline V gene: MGHRA, YSYEKL. Counted from cysteine to phenylalanine, this CDR3 has 14 amino acids. The nucleotide record is missing. Here the chain combines TRBV4-1 and TRBJ2-7; TCRdb designates TRBD1, a call that cannot be tested without DNA. The TCR comes from a human donor with ulcerative colitis or Crohn's disease, or a healthy co-twin of an affected twin (not recorded which). The specimen was blood. The encoded CDR3 is CASSQLTVKGEQYF.